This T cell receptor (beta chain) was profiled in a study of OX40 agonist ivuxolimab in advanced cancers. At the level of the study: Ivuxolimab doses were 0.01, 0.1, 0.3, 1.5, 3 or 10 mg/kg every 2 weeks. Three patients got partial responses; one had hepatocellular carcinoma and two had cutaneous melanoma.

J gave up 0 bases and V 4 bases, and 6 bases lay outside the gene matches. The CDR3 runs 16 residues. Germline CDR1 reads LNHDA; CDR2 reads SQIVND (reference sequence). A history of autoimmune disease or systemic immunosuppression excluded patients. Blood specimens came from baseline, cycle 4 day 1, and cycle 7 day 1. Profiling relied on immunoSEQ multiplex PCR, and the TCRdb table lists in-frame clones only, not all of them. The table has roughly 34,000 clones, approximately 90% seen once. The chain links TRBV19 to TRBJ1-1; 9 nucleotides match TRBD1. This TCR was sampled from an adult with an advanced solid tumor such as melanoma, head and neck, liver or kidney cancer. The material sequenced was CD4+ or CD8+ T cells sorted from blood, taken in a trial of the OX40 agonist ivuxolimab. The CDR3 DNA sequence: TGTGCCAGTAGTACGGGACAGGGAAGGCTGAACACTGAAGCTTTCTTT. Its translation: CASSTGQGRLNTEAFF.